This T cell receptor (beta chain) came from a study of T cell repertoires in cytomegalovirus infection. Study at large: Matching HLA type, along with CMV infection, was indicated by public TCR beta signatures.

General observations from the study: Cumulative public TCR beta family frequency identified carriers of CMV plus the relevant HLA. CMV-specific TCR beta clonotypes restricted by HLA-C dominated the ex vivo response.

This clonotype came up many times. The antigen is undetermined. TCRdb used MiXCR to reprocess the reads, holding one entry per CDR3 protein. The profile covers approximately 250,000 distinct CDR3 sequences, with 9% to 15% appearing a single time and 1.6% taken by the ten largest. CDR1 is LGHNA and CDR2 is YNFKEQ in the germline V gene. CDR3 length: 14 amino acids. With 0 bases removed from V and 8 bases from J, the gap between germline ends came to 10 bases. The receptor's source is a human donor in good health (CMV status not recorded). Some clones in this sample may be carry-over from other donors' samples. The sample taken for sequencing was PBMCs. This sequence joins TRBV4-2 and TRBJ1-4; the D gene is possibly TRBD1 (5 bases). This CDR3 is CASSQDQGGEKLFF. The DNA for the CDR3 is TGTGCCAGCAGCCAAGATCAGGGTGGAGAAAAACTGTTTTTT.